Below, 2 T cell receptor beta chains from the same sample are listed, as sequenced in a study of T cell repertoires in cytomegalovirus infection. Using its own MiXCR run on the reads, TCRdb lists one record per CDR3 protein. Among approximately 490,000 distinct CDR3 sequences listed, around 11% were seen once. Sequences were obtained from PBMCs. These receptors originate from a human donor in good health (CMV status not recorded). Some clones in this sample may be carry-over from other donors' samples.

This clonotype turned up a few times. The genes are TRBV29-1 and TRBJ2-2; D unresolved. There are 12 residues in the CDR3. Per germline, CDR1 SQVTM and CDR2 ANQGSEA. The V end lost 7 bases, the J end lost 5 bases, and 11 bases lay between the germline ends. The CDR3 is CSAPASTGELFF. The CDR3, as DNA: TGCAGCGCCCCCGCCTCTACCGGGGAGCTGTTTTTT.

The chain carries TRBV6-5 and TRBJ2-4; D is uncertain. Germline CDR1 reads MNHEY; CDR2 reads SVGAGI. CDR3 length: 14 amino acids. V lost 6 bases and J 0 bases, leaving 9 bases between the germline ends. In DNA form, the CDR3 reads TGTGCCAGCAGGGCCCCGGGAGCCAAAAACATTCAGTACTTC. It specifies CASRAPGAKNIQYF.